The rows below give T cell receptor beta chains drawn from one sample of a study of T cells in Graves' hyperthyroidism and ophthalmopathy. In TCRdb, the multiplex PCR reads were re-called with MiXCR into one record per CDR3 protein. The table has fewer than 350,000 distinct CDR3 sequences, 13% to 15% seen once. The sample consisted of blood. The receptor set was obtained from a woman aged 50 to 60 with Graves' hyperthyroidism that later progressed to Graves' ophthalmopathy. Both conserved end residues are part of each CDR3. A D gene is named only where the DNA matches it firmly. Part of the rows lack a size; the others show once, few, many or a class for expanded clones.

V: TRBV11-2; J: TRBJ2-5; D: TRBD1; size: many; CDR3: CASSHPDRDGETQYF; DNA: TGTGCCAGCAGCCACCCAGACAGGGATGGGGAGACCCAGTACTTC
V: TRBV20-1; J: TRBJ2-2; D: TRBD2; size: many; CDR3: CSARTSGEELFF; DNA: TGCAGTGCACGGACTAGCGGCGAGGAGCTGTTTTTT
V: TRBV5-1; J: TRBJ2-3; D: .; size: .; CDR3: CASSQRGLGTGSLTDTQYF; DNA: TGCGCCAGCAGTCAGAGGGGTCTAGGAACCGGGTCCCTAACAGATACGCAGTATTTT
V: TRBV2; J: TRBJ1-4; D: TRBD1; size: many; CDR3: CASSATGGEGTNEKLFF; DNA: TGTGCCAGCAGCGCAACAGGGGGCGAAGGAACTAATGAAAAACTGTTTTTT
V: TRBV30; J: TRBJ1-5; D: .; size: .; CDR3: CAWNRRGNNQPQHF; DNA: TGTGCCTGGAACCGCAGGGGTAACAATCAGCCCCAGCATTTT
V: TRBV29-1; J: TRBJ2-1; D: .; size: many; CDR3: CSGTLGGSYNEQFF; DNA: TGCAGCGGAACTCTTGGGGGCTCCTACAATGAGCAGTTCTTC
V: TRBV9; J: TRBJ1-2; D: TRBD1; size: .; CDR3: CASSGEGTGGNYGYTF; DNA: TGTGCCAGCAGCGGAGAGGGGACAGGGGGAAACTATGGCTACACCTTC
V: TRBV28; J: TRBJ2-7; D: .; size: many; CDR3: CASRITGQGLWLSYEQYF; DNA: TGTGCCAGCAGAATAACGGGGCAGGGTTTATGGTTGTCCTACGAGCAGTACTTC
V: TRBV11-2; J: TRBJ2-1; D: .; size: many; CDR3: CASSRDTIDNEQFF; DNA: TGTGCCAGCAGCCGGGACACCATTGACAATGAGCAGTTCTTC
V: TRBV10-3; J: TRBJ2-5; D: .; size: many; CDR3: CAISDAVYRETQYF; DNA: TGTGCCATCAGTGATGCGGTGTATCGGGAGACCCAGTACTTC
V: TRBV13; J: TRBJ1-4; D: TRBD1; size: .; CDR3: CASKSGQVNEKLFF; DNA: TGTGCCAGCAAAAGTGGACAGGTGAATGAAAAACTGTTTTTT
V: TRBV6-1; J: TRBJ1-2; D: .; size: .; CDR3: CASSIGRGAVGYTF; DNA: TGTGCCAGCAGTATAGGTAGGGGCGCGGTTGGCTACACCTTC
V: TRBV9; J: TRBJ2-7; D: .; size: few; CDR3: CASSVGRGIPYEQYF; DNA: TGTGCCAGCAGCGTAGGTAGAGGAATTCCCTACGAGCAGTACTTC
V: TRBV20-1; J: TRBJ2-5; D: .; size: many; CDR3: CSARGIGVGGNLETQYF; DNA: TGCAGTGCTAGAGGGATTGGCGTAGGCGGGAACCTTGAGACCCAGTACTTC
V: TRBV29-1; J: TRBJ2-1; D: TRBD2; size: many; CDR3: CSVGGGGSYNEQFF; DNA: TGCAGCGTTGGAGGTGGCGGGAGCTACAATGAGCAGTTCTTC
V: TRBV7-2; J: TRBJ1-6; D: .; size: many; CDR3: CASSLRQGWESPLHF; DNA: TGTGCCAGCAGCTTAAGGCAGGGATGGGAATCACCCCTCCACTTT
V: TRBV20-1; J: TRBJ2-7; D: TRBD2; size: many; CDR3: CSASRGREVTYEQYF; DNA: TGCAGTGCTAGTCGCGGGCGGGAGGTTACCTACGAGCAGTACTTC
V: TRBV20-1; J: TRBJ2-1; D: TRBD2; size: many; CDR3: CSAPLAAYNEQFF; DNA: TGCAGTGCCCCTCTAGCGGCCTACAATGAGCAGTTCTTC
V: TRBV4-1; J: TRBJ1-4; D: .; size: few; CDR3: CASSQEAGASEKLFF; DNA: TGCGCCAGCAGCCAAGAAGCAGGGGCGAGTGAAAAACTGTTTTTT
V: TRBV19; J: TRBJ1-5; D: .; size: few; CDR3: CASSTPGTLEKFSQHF; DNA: TGTGCCAGTAGTACTCCCGGGACCTTGGAAAAGTTCTCCCAGCATTTT
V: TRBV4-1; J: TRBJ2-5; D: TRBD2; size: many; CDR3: CASSPSTSGGIQETQYF; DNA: TGCGCCAGCAGCCCGTCGACTAGCGGAGGGATACAAGAGACCCAGTACTTC
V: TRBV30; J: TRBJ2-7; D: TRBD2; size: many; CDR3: CAWSDRLAGAYEQYF; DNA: TGTGCCTGGAGTGACCGACTAGCGGGTGCCTACGAGCAGTACTTC
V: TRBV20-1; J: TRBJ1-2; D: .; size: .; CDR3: CSARGDSTTKSDGYTF; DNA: TGCAGTGCTAGAGGTGACAGTACAACGAAATCGGATGGCTACACCTTC
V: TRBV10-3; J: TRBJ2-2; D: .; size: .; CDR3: CAIHSVESGELFF; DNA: TGTGCCATCCACAGTGTAGAGAGCGGGGAGCTGTTTTTT
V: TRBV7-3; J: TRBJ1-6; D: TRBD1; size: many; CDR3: CASSQGTENSPLHF; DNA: TGTGCCAGCAGCCAGGGGACAGAGAATTCACCCCTCCACTTT
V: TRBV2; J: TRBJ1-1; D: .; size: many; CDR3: CASSEAVTTEAFF; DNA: TGTGCCAGCAGTGAAGCGGTTACCACTGAAGCTTTCTTT
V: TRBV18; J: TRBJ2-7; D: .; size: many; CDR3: CASSPPRDNFYEQYF; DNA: TGTGCCAGCTCACCACCCCGGGACAACTTCTACGAGCAGTACTTC
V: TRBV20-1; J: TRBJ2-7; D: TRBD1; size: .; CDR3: CSATDRGGSSYEQYF; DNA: TGCAGTGCTACTGACAGGGGGGGAAGCTCCTACGAGCAGTACTTC
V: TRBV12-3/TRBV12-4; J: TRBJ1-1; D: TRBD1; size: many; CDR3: CASSLQGVYTEAFF; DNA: TGTGCCAGCAGCCTTCAGGGGGTATACACTGAAGCTTTCTTT
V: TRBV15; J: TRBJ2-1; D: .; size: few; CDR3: CATSSGAGAGNNEQFF; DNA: TGTGCCACCAGTTCGGGAGCTGGGGCCGGGAACAATGAGCAGTTCTTC
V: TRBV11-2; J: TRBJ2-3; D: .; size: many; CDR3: CASSLGAPSPDTQYF; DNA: TGTGCCAGCAGCTTAGGGGCCCCGTCCCCAGATACGCAGTATTTT
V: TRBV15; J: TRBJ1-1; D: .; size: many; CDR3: CATSRDLRGEAFF; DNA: TGTGCCACCAGCAGAGATTTAAGGGGTGAAGCTTTCTTT
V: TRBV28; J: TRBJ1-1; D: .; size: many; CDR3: CACRAPEAEAFF; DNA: TGTGCCTGTCGGGCCCCTGAGGCTGAAGCTTTCTTT
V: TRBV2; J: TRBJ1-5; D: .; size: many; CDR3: CASSDLRQAWRNQPQHF; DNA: TGTGCCAGCAGTGATTTGAGACAGGCCTGGCGCAATCAGCCCCAGCATTTT
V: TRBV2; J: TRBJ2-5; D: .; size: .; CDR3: CASSESPRETQYF; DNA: TGTGCCAGCAGTGAATCTCCCCGAGAGACCCAGTACTTC
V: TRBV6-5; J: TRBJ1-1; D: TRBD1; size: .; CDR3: CASSYDRGLAEAFF; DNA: TGTGCCAGCAGTTACGATAGGGGGCTGGCTGAAGCTTTCTTT
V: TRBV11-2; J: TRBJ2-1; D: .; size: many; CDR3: CASSLTSSGYYNEQFF; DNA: TGTGCCAGCAGCCTTACTAGCTCGGGATACTACAATGAGCAGTTCTTC
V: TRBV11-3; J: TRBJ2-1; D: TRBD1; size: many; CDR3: CASSFGQGISNEQFF; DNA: TGTGCCAGCAGCTTCGGACAGGGGATATCGAATGAGCAGTTCTTC
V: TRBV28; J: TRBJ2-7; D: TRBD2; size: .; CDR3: CASRGFGGGSYEQYF; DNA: TGTGCCAGCAGGGGTTTCGGCGGGGGCTCCTACGAGCAGTACTTC
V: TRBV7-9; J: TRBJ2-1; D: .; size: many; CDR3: CASSLGTNEQFF; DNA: TGTGCCAGCAGCTTAGGGACCAATGAGCAGTTCTTC
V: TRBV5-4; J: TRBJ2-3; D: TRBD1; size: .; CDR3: CASRLGTGPDTQYF; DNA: TGTGCCAGCAGGTTAGGGACAGGCCCAGATACGCAGTATTTT
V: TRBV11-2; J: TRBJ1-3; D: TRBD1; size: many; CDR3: CASSLRLQGPGNTIYF; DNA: TGTGCCAGCAGCTTACGCCTACAGGGGCCTGGAAACACCATATATTTT
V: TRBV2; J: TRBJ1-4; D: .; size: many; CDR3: CASSGAAYTTNEKLFF; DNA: TGTGCCAGCAGTGGGGCGGCCTATACAACTAATGAAAAACTGTTTTTT
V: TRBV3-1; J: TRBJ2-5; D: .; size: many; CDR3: CASSQGGGGGTQYF; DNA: TGTGCCAGCAGCCAAGGAGGCGGGGGCGGGACCCAGTACTTC
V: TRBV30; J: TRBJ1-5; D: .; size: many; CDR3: CAWQGGYNQPQHF; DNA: TGTGCCTGGCAAGGGGGTTACAATCAGCCCCAGCATTTT
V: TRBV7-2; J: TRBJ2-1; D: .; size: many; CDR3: CASSFSASLSYNEQFF; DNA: TGTGCCAGCAGCTTTTCGGCTAGCCTTTCCTACAATGAGCAGTTCTTC
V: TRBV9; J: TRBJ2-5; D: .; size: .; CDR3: CASSVEGRGLGETQYF; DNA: TGTGCCAGCAGCGTAGAAGGTCGGGGATTGGGAGAGACCCAGTACTTC